These T cell receptor beta chains were read from a single sample in a study of response to subunit inactivated influenza vaccine. TCRdb ran MiXCR on the RT-PCR reads and lists one entry per CDR3 protein. The repertoire includes roughly 700,000 distinct CDR3 sequences, approximately 15% of them detected once, and around 6.5% sits in the top ten. The sequencing used PBMCs from blood, collected 14 to 15 days before vaccination. The receptors come from a man aged 50-60 years who received an inactivated influenza vaccine. CDR3s leave out the opening cysteine and the closing phenylalanine or tryptophan. The listing skips clone size in some rows; elsewhere it reads once, few, many or a size class.

j_call: TRBJ1-1
v_call: TRBV9
clone_size: -
cdr3_aa: ASSVHPNTEAF

j_call: TRBJ2-5
v_call: TRBV4-2
clone_size: -
cdr3_aa: ASSQGTSGSVETQY

j_call: TRBJ2-5
v_call: TRBV29-1
clone_size: few
cdr3_aa: SVTLQQETQY

j_call: TRBJ1-4
v_call: TRBV3-1
clone_size: few
cdr3_aa: ASSQIYGEKLF

j_call: TRBJ2-1
v_call: TRBV7-8
clone_size: -
cdr3_aa: ASSSPQGVRNWDEQF

j_call: TRBJ1-5
v_call: TRBV10-3
clone_size: few
cdr3_aa: AIRTGPDGPQH

j_call: TRBJ1-3
v_call: TRBV5-1
clone_size: few
cdr3_aa: ASSGAGGGTGNTIY

j_call: TRBJ1-5
v_call: TRBV28
clone_size: once
cdr3_aa: ASSLWAGTFSNQPQH

j_call: TRBJ2-5
v_call: TRBV11-2
clone_size: few
cdr3_aa: ASRNRDRRETQY

j_call: TRBJ2-2
v_call: TRBV12-3/TRBV12-4
clone_size: many
cdr3_aa: ASSPRDRGGTGELF

j_call: TRBJ2-1
v_call: TRBV20-1
clone_size: few
cdr3_aa: SAPLAGLDNEQF

j_call: TRBJ1-4
v_call: TRBV30
clone_size: few
cdr3_aa: AWSGFSVHEKLF

j_call: TRBJ1-5
v_call: TRBV7-9
clone_size: few
cdr3_aa: ASSLETAQPQH

j_call: TRBJ2-7
v_call: TRBV5-1
clone_size: few
cdr3_aa: ASSFGSLSDEQY

j_call: TRBJ1-5
v_call: TRBV29-1
clone_size: -
cdr3_aa: SVELGSNQPQH

j_call: TRBJ2-7
v_call: TRBV6-2/TRBV6-3
clone_size: few
cdr3_aa: ASSDATSAATYEQY

j_call: TRBJ2-1
v_call: TRBV4-3
clone_size: few
cdr3_aa: ASSPQWQGAPREQF

j_call: TRBJ1-6
v_call: TRBV27
clone_size: many
cdr3_aa: ASSLGQGDNSPLH

j_call: TRBJ2-1
v_call: TRBV29-1
clone_size: few
cdr3_aa: SVADRTYNEQF

j_call: TRBJ2-3
v_call: TRBV27
clone_size: many
cdr3_aa: ASSPTTTPDTQY

j_call: TRBJ1-4
v_call: TRBV20-1
clone_size: few
cdr3_aa: SARDQGFTNEKLF

j_call: TRBJ1-2
v_call: TRBV6-1
clone_size: few
cdr3_aa: ASSDPGGGYT

j_call: TRBJ1-6
v_call: TRBV4-3
clone_size: -
cdr3_aa: ASSQGGGGQYNSPLH

j_call: TRBJ2-1
v_call: TRBV3-1
clone_size: -
cdr3_aa: ASSKQVPGTGVVNEQF

j_call: TRBJ1-4
v_call: TRBV12-3/TRBV12-4
clone_size: many
cdr3_aa: ASSFQHEKLF

j_call: TRBJ2-1
v_call: TRBV5-1
clone_size: -
cdr3_aa: ASGQGNNEQF

j_call: TRBJ2-2
v_call: TRBV19
clone_size: few
cdr3_aa: ASSPLAGGGGELF

j_call: TRBJ2-1
v_call: TRBV19
clone_size: -
cdr3_aa: ATGTKRERYEQF

j_call: TRBJ2-4
v_call: TRBV4-3
clone_size: -
cdr3_aa: ASSQDPDRSLAKNIQY

j_call: TRBJ2-1
v_call: TRBV9
clone_size: few
cdr3_aa: ASSVAPSGPYNEQF

j_call: TRBJ1-6
v_call: TRBV3-1
clone_size: few
cdr3_aa: ASSQLQGVRSPLH

j_call: TRBJ2-7
v_call: TRBV5-1
clone_size: few
cdr3_aa: ASSRSIGTSGSYEQY

j_call: TRBJ2-3
v_call: TRBV5-1
clone_size: -
cdr3_aa: ASSLDLQGAGTDTQY

j_call: TRBJ2-4
v_call: TRBV12-3/TRBV12-4
clone_size: many
cdr3_aa: ASRRQGVGKNIQY

j_call: TRBJ2-1
v_call: TRBV9
clone_size: few
cdr3_aa: ASSVAPGLGGYNEQF

j_call: TRBJ2-7
v_call: TRBV6-5
clone_size: few
cdr3_aa: ASSTGGREQY

j_call: TRBJ2-3
v_call: TRBV20-1
clone_size: many
cdr3_aa: SARGLANTQY

j_call: TRBJ2-1
v_call: TRBV27
clone_size: few
cdr3_aa: ASKGLLAGGNQGSYNEQF

j_call: TRBJ2-5
v_call: TRBV20-1
clone_size: few
cdr3_aa: SANLRGWQETQY

j_call: TRBJ2-7
v_call: TRBV3-1
clone_size: many
cdr3_aa: ASSRWTGYEQY

j_call: TRBJ2-3
v_call: TRBV5-1
clone_size: few
cdr3_aa: ASSGGLAFDTQY

j_call: TRBJ2-1
v_call: TRBV5-1
clone_size: few
cdr3_aa: ASSLQGVGNEQF

j_call: TRBJ2-4
v_call: TRBV2
clone_size: few
cdr3_aa: ASSGLATRAIQY

j_call: TRBJ2-7
v_call: TRBV11-2
clone_size: few
cdr3_aa: ASSFGQTSYEQY

j_call: TRBJ2-7
v_call: TRBV7-8
clone_size: few
cdr3_aa: ASSSGTAMRYEQY

j_call: TRBJ1-2
v_call: TRBV9
clone_size: few
cdr3_aa: ASSVEPGNIGAYGYT

j_call: TRBJ1-5
v_call: TRBV7-2
clone_size: few
cdr3_aa: ASSGVGGNQPQH

j_call: TRBJ2-7
v_call: TRBV20-1
clone_size: -
cdr3_aa: SARTGTSGRGNYEQY

j_call: TRBJ1-1
v_call: TRBV10-3
clone_size: few
cdr3_aa: AISDFWGGGTEAF

j_call: TRBJ1-5
v_call: TRBV4-3
clone_size: -
cdr3_aa: ASSQGGGAGQPQH

j_call: TRBJ1-1
v_call: TRBV6-4
clone_size: many
cdr3_aa: ASSDSGRALNTEAF

j_call: TRBJ2-2
v_call: TRBV5-5
clone_size: many
cdr3_aa: ASSWGSSGGELF

j_call: TRBJ2-2
v_call: TRBV28
clone_size: -
cdr3_aa: ASRRQLNTGELF

j_call: TRBJ1-5
v_call: TRBV20-1
clone_size: few
cdr3_aa: SAKKREWTNQPQH

j_call: TRBJ2-5
v_call: TRBV7-6
clone_size: -
cdr3_aa: ASVSAGAETQY

j_call: TRBJ2-1
v_call: TRBV15
clone_size: -
cdr3_aa: ATSRELGQGINEQF

j_call: TRBJ1-4
v_call: TRBV18
clone_size: few
cdr3_aa: ASSSTEGLTNEKLF

j_call: TRBJ2-6
v_call: TRBV19
clone_size: -
cdr3_aa: ASSMAPGVGANVLT

j_call: TRBJ2-5
v_call: TRBV5-1
clone_size: -
cdr3_aa: ASSSAGQGQETQY

j_call: TRBJ2-3
v_call: TRBV3-1
clone_size: few
cdr3_aa: ASSQSGRGTDTQY